This TCR beta chain was sequenced for a study of tissue T cells after allogeneic stem cell transplantation. Per germline, CDR1 SGHSN and CDR2 HYEKVE. The CDR3 contains 15 residues. J was trimmed by 0 bases and V by 4 bases; bases with no gene match: 5. Findings and limits, study-wide: The study did not identify alloreactive or antigen-specific tissue TCRs, and some clones might be persisting host cells. Motif-based clustering found tissue-specific repertoire signatures shared across patients, though few clones were shared. In patients and mice, blood and spleen missed much of tissue repertoire.

Regarding time point: mouse harvest day 7 after allogeneic transplant. Tail vein injection delivered 10^7 T-cell-depleted bone marrow cells and 10^6 splenic CD5+ T cells. Mice had MHC-mismatched B6 into BALB/c GVHD, sampled day 7 or 14. This clone ranks as medium-sized (0.01 to 0.1%). Its antigen is as yet unknown. Mouse gene names apply. The read is 1 residue too short to cover the CDR3 end, so that end is filled in from the germline J gene. TCRdb's table, derived via immunoSEQ multiplex PCR, lists solely in-frame clones and lacks some. The data show a few thousand clones, approximately 47% seen once.

The chain is built from TRBV12-1 and TRBJ2-5; 8 bases line up with TRBD2. This TCR came from a female BALB/c mouse given C57BL/6 T cells with graft-versus-host disease after an allogeneic hematopoietic cell transplant. Sequenced sample: gut tissue. The covered CDR3 bases are TGTGCCAGCTCCCAACTGGGGGTTAACCAAGACACCCAGTAC. This codes for CASSQLGVNQDTQY. The whole CDR3 protein reads CASSQLGVNQDTQYF.